Following are 15 T cell receptor beta chains from one sample sequenced in a study of blood T cell repertoires in COVID-19. Repertoires were generated with immunoSEQ multiplex PCR, while TCRdb's copy carries only in-frame clones and drops some. The sample has 220,000 or so clones; 80% to 90% are singletons. The sequencing sample was made of peripheral blood. The receptors stem from a man aged 50 or older who had recovered from COVID-19.

CDR3 in DNA: TGTGCCAGCAGCCCTGTGGTATGGGTGGCGGGGACCACCGGGGAGCTGTTTTTT. Amino acids: CASSPVVWVAGTTGELFF. The chain recombines TRBV28 with TRBJ2-2; a possible D gene is TRBD2 (6 bases). From germline, CDR1 is MDHEN and CDR2 SYDVKM. Trimming stripped 6 bases from V and 4 bases from J, with 24 bases between. The CDR3 spans 18 residues.

V and J are TRBV30 and TRBJ2-7; 11 positions match TRBD2. Germline V CDR1 and CDR2: GTSNPN, SVGIG (reference sequence). Trimming at V came to 0 bases and at J to 7 bases, leaving 11 bases not matched to a gene. This CDR3 contains 16 residues. CDR3 sequence (DNA): TGTGCCTGGAGTGTAAGGCCGACTAGCGGGGTCAGGGAGCAGTACTTC. It codes for CAWSVRPTSGVREQYF.

This chain connects TRBV19 to TRBJ2-7; 9 nucleotides agree with TRBD2. Looked up from germline, CDR1 is LNHDA and CDR2 is SQIVND (reference sequence). J was trimmed by 8 bases and V by 5 bases; bases with no gene match: 13. CDR3 length equals 15 residues. The CDR3 loop reads CASSDRAGGGLQQYF. Here the CDR3 DNA reads TGTGCCAGTAGTGATAGAGCGGGAGGAGGGCTACAGCAGTACTTC.

This sequence joins TRBV27 and TRBJ2-5, with TRBD1 as a possible D gene (5 bases). Germline assignment: CDR1 MNHEY and CDR2 SMNVEV (reference sequence). This CDR3 region has 14 residues. Trimming cost V 6 bases and J 3 bases, with 14 bases left between them. CDR3 DNA: TGTGCCAGCAGACCCGGCAGGGTCGAAGAGACCCAGTACTTC. Protein sequence: CASRPGRVEETQYF.

The rearrangement links TRBV5-1 to TRBJ2-6, with TRBD1 matching 9 bases. Germline V CDR1 and CDR2: SGHRS, YFSETQ. This CDR3 spans 18 amino acids. V was pared by 0 bases and J by 0 bases, with 4 bases of the junction left unmatched. The CDR3 is CASSLEGDRVSGANVLTF. As DNA, the CDR3 is TGCGCCAGCAGCTTGGAAGGGGACAGGGTCTCTGGGGCCAACGTCCTGACTTTC.

This sequence joins TRBV5-1 and TRBJ2-3; the D is unclear. Deletions cut 0 bases from V and 3 bases from J, with 5 bases between. The germline gives CDR1 SGHRS, CDR2 YFSETQ. The CDR3 length is 13 residues. The CDR3 spells CASSLAGTDTQYF. The CDR3 coding sequence is TGCGCCAGCAGCTTGGCCGGGACAGATACGCAGTATTTT.

The V and J genes are TRBV6-6 and TRBJ1-1; 10 bases line up with TRBD1. The junction had 11 bases not matched to a gene; V was cut back by 4 bases and J by 9 bases. CDR3 length: 15 amino acids. Looked up from germline, CDR1 is MNHNY and CDR2 is SVGAGI (reference sequence). The DNA for the CDR3 is TGTGCCAGCAGTTTTCCGTCCCGGGACAGGGGACAAGCTTTCTTT. It yields the protein CASSFPSRDRGQAFF.

The rearrangement joins TRBV25-1 to TRBJ2-7; 8 bases align to TRBD2. This CDR3 comprises 14 residues. Germline V gene sequence: CDR1 MGHDK, CDR2 SYGVNS. Germline trimming cut 2 bases from V and 5 bases from J; bases unmatched to any gene: 5. DNA for the CDR3: TGTGCCAGCAGTGAACCCGGGAGGGTCCACGAGCAGTACTTC. Translation: CASSEPGRVHEQYF.

The chain employs TRBV15 and TRBJ1-1, with 8 positions matching TRBD1. The CDR3 covers 15 residues. CDR1 and CDR2 (germline): LNHNV, YYDKDF (reference sequence). V trimming: 0 bases; J trimming: 11 bases; junction bases outside the gene matches: 11. CDR3 sequence: CATSRDQAPTGAAFF. CDR3 sequence (DNA): TGTGCCACCAGCAGAGACCAGGCCCCGACAGGGGCGGCTTTCTTT. Based on the CDR3 plus reference TRBV15 and TRBJ1-1, the full variable domain is DAMVIQNPRYQVTQFGKPVTLSCSQTLNHNVMYWYQQKSSQAPKLLFHYYDKDFNNEADTPDNFQSRRPNTSFCFLDIRSPGLGDTAMYLCATSRDQAPTGAAFFGQGTRLTVV.

CDR3 residues: CASRSSGRAGETQYF. The CDR3, as DNA: TGTGCCAGCAGATCAAGCGGGAGGGCTGGAGAGACCCAGTACTTC. This chain uses TRBV7-9 with TRBJ2-5; 10 bases match TRBD2. Germline V gene lookup returns CDR1 SEHNR and CDR2 FQNEAQ (reference sequence). CDR3 size: 15 residues. Losses at the gene ends were 6 bases for V and 4 bases for J; bases not matched to a gene: 8.

This chain uses TRBV4-1 with TRBJ1-5; 9 bases are shared with TRBD1. CDR3 length equals 16 residues. Per the germline V gene, CDR1 is MGHRA and CDR2 is YSYEKL. V lost 0 bases and J lost 5; bases outside the gene matches: 5. The CDR3 reads CASSQDEGQGYQPQHF. In DNA, the CDR3 is TGCGCCAGCAGCCAAGATGAGGGACAGGGTTATCAGCCCCAGCATTTT.

This rearrangement joins TRBV18 to TRBJ2-7; 9 bases are shared with TRBD2. Germline V CDR1 and CDR2: KGHSH, LQKENI. Trimming removed 6 bases from V and 4 bases from J; junction bases left unmatched: 1. CDR3 size: 12 residues. The CDR3: CASSSGGYEQYF. The CDR3 DNA reads as TGTGCCAGCTCTAGCGGGGGATACGAGCAGTACTTC.

The chain uses TRBV7-8 and TRBJ2-7; unclear D gene. The CDR3 extends over 13 amino acids. V lost 2 bases to trimming and J lost 0 bases, with 5 bases between them. Germline assignment: CDR1 SGHVS and CDR2 FQNEAQ. CDR3 region: CASSLPSSYEQYF. For the CDR3, the DNA is TGTGCCAGCAGCTTACCTAGCTCCTACGAGCAGTACTTC. The complete variable domain, with remaining parts taken from reference TRBV7-8 and TRBJ2-7, reads GAGVSQSPRYKVAKRGQDVALRCDPISGHVSLFWYQQALGQGPEFLTYFQNEAQLDKSGLPSDRFFAERPEGSVSTLKIQRTQQEDSAVYLCASSLPSSYEQYFGPGTRLTVT.

The rearrangement uses TRBV19 and TRBJ2-7; unclear D gene. The CDR3 length is 12 residues. The V gene's germline CDR1 is LNHDA and CDR2 SQIVND (reference sequence). V shed 3 bases and J shed 5 bases, with 8 bases lying between them. CDR3 in DNA: TGTGCCAGTAGTATCACGGGTAACGAGCAGTACTTC. It specifies CASSITGNEQYF. Looking up the rest from reference TRBV19 and TRBJ2-7 gives the full variable domain: DGGITQSPKYLFRKEGQNVTLSCEQNLNHDAMYWYRQDPGQGLRLIYYSQIVNDFQKGDIAEGYSVSREKKESFPLTVTSAQKNPTAFYLCASSITGNEQYFGPGTRLTVT.

The chain is built from TRBV28 and TRBJ1-6, with 7 nucleotides matching TRBD1. Germline V gene sequence: CDR1 MDHEN, CDR2 SYDVKM. The CDR3 runs to 13 residues. After removal of 7 bases from V and 7 bases from J, the junction contained 4 bases not matched to a gene. The CDR3 protein is CASIAGGNSPLHF. CDR3 nucleotide sequence: TGTGCCAGCATAGCAGGGGGGAATTCACCCCTCCACTTT. Using reference TRBV28 and TRBJ1-6 for the parts outside the CDR3, the full variable domain is DVKVTQSSRYLVKRTGEKVFLECVQDMDHENMFWYRQDPGLGLRLIYFSYDVKMKEKGDIPEGYSVSREKKERFSLILESASTNQTSMYLCASIAGGNSPLHFGNGTRLTVT.